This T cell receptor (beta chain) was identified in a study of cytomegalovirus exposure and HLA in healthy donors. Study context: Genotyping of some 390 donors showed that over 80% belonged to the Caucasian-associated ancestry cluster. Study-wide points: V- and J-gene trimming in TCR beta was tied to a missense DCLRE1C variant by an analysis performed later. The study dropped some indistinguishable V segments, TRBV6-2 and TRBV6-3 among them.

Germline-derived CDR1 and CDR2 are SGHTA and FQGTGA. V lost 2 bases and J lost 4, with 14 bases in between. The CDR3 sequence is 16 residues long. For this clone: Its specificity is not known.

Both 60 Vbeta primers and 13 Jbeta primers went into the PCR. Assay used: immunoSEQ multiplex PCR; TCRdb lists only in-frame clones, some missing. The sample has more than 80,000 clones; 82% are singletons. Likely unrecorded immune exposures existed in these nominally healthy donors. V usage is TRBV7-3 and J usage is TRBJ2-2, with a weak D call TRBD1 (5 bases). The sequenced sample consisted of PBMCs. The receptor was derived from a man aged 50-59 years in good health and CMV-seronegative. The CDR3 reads CASSLGAGSGTGELFF. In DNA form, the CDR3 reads TGTGCCAGCAGCTTAGGGGCCGGGTCTGGCACCGGGGAGCTGTTTTTT.